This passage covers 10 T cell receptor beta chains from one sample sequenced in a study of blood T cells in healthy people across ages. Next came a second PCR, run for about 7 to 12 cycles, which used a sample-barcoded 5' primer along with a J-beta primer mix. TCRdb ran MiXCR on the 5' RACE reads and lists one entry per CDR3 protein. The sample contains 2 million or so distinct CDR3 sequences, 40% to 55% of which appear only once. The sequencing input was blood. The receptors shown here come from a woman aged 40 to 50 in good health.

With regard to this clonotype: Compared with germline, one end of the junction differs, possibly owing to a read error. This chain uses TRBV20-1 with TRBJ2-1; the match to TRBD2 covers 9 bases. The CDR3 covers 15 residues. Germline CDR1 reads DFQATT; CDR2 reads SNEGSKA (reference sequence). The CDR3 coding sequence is TGCAGTGCAAGAGCACCTAGCGGGGTCTACAATGAGCAGTTCTTC. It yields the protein CSARAPSGVYNEQFF.

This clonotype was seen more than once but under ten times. Here the CDR3 reads CASSRPGLDETQYF. Written as DNA, the CDR3 is TGTGCCAGCAGCCGACCGGGACTAGATGAGACCCAGTACTTC. The genes are TRBV5-5 and TRBJ2-5, with 8 bases matching TRBD2. V lost 4 bases, J lost 5 bases, and 7 bases stayed unmatched. This CDR3 has 14 amino acids. Germline-derived CDR1 and CDR2 are SGHKS and YYEKEE (reference sequence).

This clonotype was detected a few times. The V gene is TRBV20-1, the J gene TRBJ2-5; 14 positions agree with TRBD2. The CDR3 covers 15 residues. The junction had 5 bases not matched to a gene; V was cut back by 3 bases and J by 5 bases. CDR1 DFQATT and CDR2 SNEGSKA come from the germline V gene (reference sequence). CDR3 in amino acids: CSARTSGGARETQYF. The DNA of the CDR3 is TGCAGTGCTAGGACTAGCGGGGGGGCTCGGGAGACCCAGTACTTC.

CDR3 sequence (DNA): TGCAGTGCGGGTACCTCTCCGAACACTGAAGCTTTCTTT. As protein: CSAGTSPNTEAFF. V and J are TRBV20-1 and TRBJ1-1; unclear D gene. V shed 6 bases and J shed 1 base, with 12 bases lying between them. CDR1 and CDR2 (germline): DFQATT, SNEGSKA (reference sequence). The CDR3 length is 13 residues.

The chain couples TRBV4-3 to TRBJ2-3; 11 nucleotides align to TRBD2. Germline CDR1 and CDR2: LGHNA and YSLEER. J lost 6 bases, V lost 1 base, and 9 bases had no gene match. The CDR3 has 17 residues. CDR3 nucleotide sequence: TGCGCCAGCAGCCAAGTAGCGGGGGGGCCGTTTCCCGATACGCAGTATTTT. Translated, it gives CASSQVAGGPFPDTQYF.

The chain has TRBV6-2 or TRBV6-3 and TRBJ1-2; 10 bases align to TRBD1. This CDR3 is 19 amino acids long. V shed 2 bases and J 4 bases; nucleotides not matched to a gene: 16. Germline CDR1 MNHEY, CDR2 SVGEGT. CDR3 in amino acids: CASSYHSWIRQGARYGYTF. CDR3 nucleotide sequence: TGTGCCAGCAGTTACCACTCATGGATCCGACAGGGGGCTCGCTATGGCTACACCTTC.

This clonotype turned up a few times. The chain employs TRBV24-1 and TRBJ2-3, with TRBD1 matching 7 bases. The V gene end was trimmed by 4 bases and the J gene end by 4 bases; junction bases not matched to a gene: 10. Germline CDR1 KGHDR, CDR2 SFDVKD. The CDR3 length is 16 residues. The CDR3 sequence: CATSDPTGFGADTQYF. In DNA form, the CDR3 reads TGTGCCACCAGTGACCCGACAGGGTTCGGTGCAGATACGCAGTATTTT.

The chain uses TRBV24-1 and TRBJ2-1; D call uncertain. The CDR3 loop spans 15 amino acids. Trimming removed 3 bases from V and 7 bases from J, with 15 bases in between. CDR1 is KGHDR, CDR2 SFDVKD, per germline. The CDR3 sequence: CATSDPDGSRNEQFF. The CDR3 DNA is TGTGCCACCAGTGATCCCGACGGGTCAAGGAATGAGCAGTTCTTC.

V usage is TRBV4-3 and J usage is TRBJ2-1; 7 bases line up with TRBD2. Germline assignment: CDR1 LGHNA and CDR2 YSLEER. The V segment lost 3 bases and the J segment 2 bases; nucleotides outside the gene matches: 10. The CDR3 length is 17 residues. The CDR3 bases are TGCGCCAGCAGCCACCAGCGGGGAGGTTCTACCTACAATGAGCAGTTCTTC. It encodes CASSHQRGGSTYNEQFF.

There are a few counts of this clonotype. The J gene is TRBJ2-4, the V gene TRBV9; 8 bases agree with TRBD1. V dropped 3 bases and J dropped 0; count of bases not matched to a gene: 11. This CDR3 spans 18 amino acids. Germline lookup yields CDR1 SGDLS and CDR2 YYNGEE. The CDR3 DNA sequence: TGTGCCAGCAGCGCAAGGGACAGGATGGATCTAGCCAAAAACATTCAGTACTTC. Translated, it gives CASSARDRMDLAKNIQYF.